This passage covers 26 T cell receptor beta chains from one sample sequenced in a study. In TCRdb, the 5' RACE reads were re-called with MiXCR into one record per CDR3 protein. The sample yields 25,000 to 35,000 distinct CDR3 sequences, less than 25% seen once. Sequencing used memory CD4+ T cells sorted from blood. Subset defined: memory CD4+ T cells, CD4+CD45RO+CD25-. All receptors derive from a female donor with breast cancer.

To note about this clonotype: A much more abundant neighbour one base away suggests this may be a read error. The V gene is TRBV1, the J gene TRBJ2-3; the DNA was not compared with TRBD1, the D call given in the table. TRBV1 is a listed pseudogene. The CDR3 sequence is 15 residues long. DNA for the CDR3: TGCACCAGCATCGGGGGGATGGGGCCCACAAATACGCAGTATTTT. Translated, it gives CTSIGGMGPTNTQYF.

In its sample, this clonotype was seen a few times. CDR3 protein: CSVLATGVEQYF. The CDR3, as DNA: TGCAGCGTTCTGGCGACAGGGGTTGAGCAGTACTTC. The rearrangement joins TRBV29-1 to TRBJ2-7, with TRBD1 matching over 8 bases. CDR1 and CDR2 from the germline V gene are SQVTM and ANQGSEA. The CDR3 runs 12 residues. The trim removed 5 bases at V and 7 bases at J, leaving 7 bases unmatched.

This clonotype was counted a few times. V is TRBV7-2 and J is TRBJ1-4; possible D gene TRBD1, 5 bases. The germline V and J ends were trimmed by 3 bases and 5 bases, with 13 bases remaining between them. This CDR3 has 15 amino acids. CDR1 and CDR2 from the germline V gene are SGHTA and FQGNSA. CDR3 DNA sequence: TGTGCCAGCAGCTTCACGGCAGGGTTGAATGAAAAACTGTTTTTT. Protein: CASSFTAGLNEKLFF.

In this sample, this clonotype turned up a few times. Sequence at one end of the junction differs from germline and may be a read error. The gene calls are TRBV6-5 and TRBJ2-7, with 13 positions matching TRBD2. Germline V gene data show CDR1 as MNHEY and CDR2 as SVGAGI. The CDR3 has 14 amino acids. The CDR3 spells CTSRRTSGRGEQYF. DNA for the CDR3: TGTACCAGCAGGCGGACTAGCGGGAGAGGCGAGCAGTACTTC.

In this sample, this clonotype turned up a few times. J is TRBJ1-5 and V is TRBV4-3; TRBD1 matches 8 bases. With V trimmed by 3 bases and J by 5 bases, 3 bases remained unmatched. The CDR3 loop spans 14 amino acids. Germline V gives CDR1 LGHNA, CDR2 YSLEER. CDR3 in DNA: TGCGCCAGCAGCCAGGACAGGGTTGATCAGCCCCAGCATTTT. As protein: CASSQDRVDQPQHF.

This rearrangement joins TRBV7-9 to TRBJ2-3, with 8 bases matching TRBD1. The CDR3 is 14 residues long. CDR1 and CDR2 from the germline V gene are SEHNR and FQNEAQ (reference sequence). With V trimmed by 4 bases and J by 6 bases, 6 bases remained unmatched. The CDR3: CASSSPTGADTQYF. DNA for the CDR3: TGTGCCAGCAGCTCGCCGACAGGGGCCGATACGCAGTATTTT.

A note on this clonotype: A much larger clone is a single base away; this may be a read error. V usage is TRBV27 and J usage is TRBJ2-7; D might be TRBD2 (6 bases). The germline V gene encodes CDR1 MNHEY and CDR2 SMNVEV (reference sequence). This CDR3 has 13 amino acids. The CDR3 is CVSSLGGTYEQYF. In DNA, the CDR3 is TGTGTCAGCAGTTTAGGCGGGACCTACGAGCAGTACTTC.

This clonotype occurred many times. The chain links TRBV12-3 or TRBV12-4 to TRBJ1-1; TRBD1 aligns across 7 bases. The CDR3 runs 16 residues. Unmatched junction bases numbered 11, after V lost 6 bases and J lost 1 base. The CDR3 sequence is CASRRGQAGQNTEAFF. The CDR3 DNA reads TGTGCCAGCAGACGAGGACAGGCGGGTCAGAACACTGAAGCTTTCTTT.

In its sample, this clonotype was seen a few times. The chain employs TRBV24-1 and TRBJ1-2, with 7 nucleotides matching TRBD1. V lost 1 base, J lost 5 bases, and 12 bases stayed unmatched. CDR3 length equals 17 residues. The V gene's germline CDR1 is KGHDR and CDR2 SFDVKD. The CDR3: CATSDFSYQTGRYGYTF. The CDR3 DNA follows: TGTGCCACCAGTGATTTCTCTTATCAGACAGGGAGGTATGGCTACACCTTC.

V usage is TRBV6-2 or TRBV6-3 and J usage is TRBJ2-7; no clear D. Germline assignment: CDR1 MNHEY and CDR2 SVGEGT. Trimming took off 2 bases at V and 4 bases at J, with 12 bases between the two ends. The CDR3 sequence is 14 residues long. Written as DNA, the CDR3 is TGTGCCAGCAGTTACGTCGGGCATAGGTACGAGCAGTACTTC. Residues: CASSYVGHRYEQYF.

The genes are TRBV27 and TRBJ2-1; 8 positions match TRBD2. J gave up 5 bases and V 5 bases, and 8 bases lay outside the gene matches. Germline V lookup: CDR1 MNHEY, CDR2 SMNVEV (reference sequence). The CDR3 loop spans 15 amino acids. The CDR3 here is CASSPRPTSDNEQFF. In DNA, the CDR3 is TGTGCCAGCAGTCCCCGACCGACTAGCGACAATGAGCAGTTCTTC.

In DNA form, the CDR3 reads TGTGCCAGCAGCTTAATAACGGGGGCGGGAGATACGCAGTATTTT. This gives the protein CASSLITGAGDTQYF. The chain links TRBV7-9 to TRBJ2-3; the D call may be TRBD1 or TRBD2 (6 bases each). CDR3 length: 15 residues. The germline gives CDR1 SEHNR, CDR2 FQNEAQ (reference sequence). V lost 2 bases and J 5 bases, leaving 14 bases between the germline ends.

This clonotype was detected only a few times. The rearrangement uses TRBV4-2 and TRBJ2-7; D unclear. This CDR3 is 13 amino acids long. V was shortened by 5 bases and J by 3 bases, with 11 bases between the two germline ends. Germline CDR1 is LGHNA and CDR2 is YNFKEQ. Here the CDR3 reads CASSSQPLYEQYF. DNA of the CDR3: TGTGCCAGCAGCTCTCAGCCTCTCTACGAGCAGTACTTC.

This clonotype was picked up a small number of times. The chain recombines TRBV7-2 with TRBJ2-7; D is ambiguous. The CDR3 sequence is 11 residues long. V dropped 5 bases and J dropped 4 bases, with 6 bases sitting between them. Germline V gives CDR1 SGHTA, CDR2 FQGNSA. CDR3 protein: CASSLDYEQYF. CDR3 bases: TGTGCCAGCAGCCTCGATTACGAGCAGTACTTC. Full variable domain (missing parts from reference TRBV7-2 and TRBJ2-7): GAGVSQSPSNKVTEKGKDVELRCDPISGHTALYWYRQSLGQGLEFLIYFQGNSAPDKSGLPSDRFSAERTGGSVSTLTIQRTQQEDSAVYLCASSLDYEQYFGPGTRLTVT.

The table lists this clonotype with a few counts. This sequence joins TRBV6-2 or TRBV6-3 and TRBJ2-7; TRBD2 aligns across 8 bases. V lost 5 bases and J lost 1; bases outside the gene matches: 7. From germline, CDR1 is MNHEY and CDR2 SVGEGT. CDR3 length: 15 residues. CDR3 amino acids: CASSTLAGVSYEQYF. CDR3 sequence (DNA): TGTGCCAGCAGTACCCTAGCGGGCGTTTCCTACGAGCAGTACTTC.

This clonotype was observed once. A much larger clone differs by one base, so this may be a read error. The DNA of the CDR3 is TGTGCCAGCACCGGAACGGCCATTGAAGGGTATAACTATGGCTACACCTTC. This sequence encodes CASTGTAIEGYNYGYTF. This chain joins TRBV4-2 and TRBJ1-2; D not resolved. This CDR3 is 17 amino acids long. CDR1 is LGHNA, CDR2 YNFKEQ, per germline. The V end lost 7 bases, the J end lost 1 base, and 22 bases lay between the germline ends.

The table lists this clonotype with a few counts. The V call is TRBV3-1, the J call TRBJ2-1; 10 positions agree with TRBD2. The V segment lost 2 bases and the J segment 10 bases; nucleotides outside the gene matches: 5. The CDR3 runs to 14 residues. The V gene's germline CDR1 is LGHDT and CDR2 YNNKEL (reference sequence). The CDR3 protein is CASSQLAGASEQFF. The CDR3 DNA reads as TGTGCCAGCAGCCAACTAGCGGGGGCCTCCGAGCAGTTCTTC.

This clonotype was observed a single time. A read error may be the cause here, since a much bigger clone is one base away. It is likely a read error, because the conserved phenylalanine at the end of the CDR3 is missing. The rearrangement uses TRBV12-3 or TRBV12-4 and TRBJ2-3, with D possibly being TRBD1 (5 bases). The V end lost 6 bases, the J end lost 4 bases, and 17 bases lay between the germline ends. The CDR3 sequence is 15 residues long. The CDR3 loop is CASRTAGKHADTQYS. CDR3 nucleotides: TGTGCCAGCAGGACCGCAGGGAAACATGCAGATACGCAGTATTCT.

The gene calls are TRBV5-4 and TRBJ2-1; TRBD2 might be the D (5 bases). The length of the CDR3 is 14 residues. Trimming shortened V by 2 bases and J by 8 bases, and 14 bases separated the two germline ends. Germline values: CDR1 SGHNT, CDR2 YYREEE (reference sequence). DNA of the CDR3: TGTGCCAGCAGCTTAGGGCCCGGGGTGGATGAGCAGTTCTTC. This gives the protein CASSLGPGVDEQFF.

This clonotype was observed a handful of times. V gene TRBV27 combines with J gene TRBJ2-1; 12 bases agree with TRBD2. Germline V gene sequence: CDR1 MNHEY, CDR2 SMNVEV (reference sequence). The CDR3 has 19 residues. After removal of 3 bases from V and 0 bases from J, the junction contained 9 bases not matched to a gene. CDR3 residues: CASSFLASGGGSSYNEQFF. The CDR3 DNA is TGTGCCAGCAGTTTTCTGGCTAGCGGGGGGGGGAGCTCCTACAATGAGCAGTTCTTC.

This clonotype showed up just a few times. Compared with germline, one end of the junction differs, possibly owing to a read error. The V and J genes are TRBV12-3 or TRBV12-4 and TRBJ2-1, with no clear D. This CDR3 has 12 residues. This chain's CDR3 is CASSLTYSEQFF. CDR3 coding DNA: TGTGCCAGCAGTTTAACTTACAGTGAGCAGTTCTTC.

This chain joins TRBV29-1 and TRBJ2-2; D is perhaps TRBD2 (6 bases). The CDR3 runs 13 residues. V was shortened by 8 bases and J by 4 bases, with 14 bases between the two germline ends. The germline CDR1 and CDR2 sequences are SQVTM and ANQGSEA. CDR3 amino acids: CSSQTSFTGELFF. For the CDR3, the DNA is TGCAGCTCCCAGACTAGTTTCACCGGGGAGCTGTTTTTT.

The CDR3 DNA sequence: TGTGCCAGCAGCTTGGAGGTTGGGCTAGGAGAGACCCAGTACTTC. This gives the protein CASSLEVGLGETQYF. The chain carries TRBV5-6 and TRBJ2-5; unclear D gene. The CDR3 totals 15 residues. V was shortened by 0 bases and J by 4 bases, with 13 bases between the two germline ends. Per germline, CDR1 SGHDT and CDR2 YYEEEE.

Notes on this clonotype: The junction does not match germline at one end; this may be a read error. The chain employs TRBV27 and TRBJ1-6; 7 nucleotides line up with TRBD1. CDR1 is MNHEY, CDR2 SMNVEV, per germline (reference sequence). CDR3 size: 16 residues. This CDR3 reads CTSSYAPAGGNSPLHF. The CDR3 coding sequence is TGTACCAGCAGTTACGCCCCGGCAGGGGGTAATTCACCCCTCCACTTT.

The chain couples TRBV21-1 to TRBJ1-6; the table's D call TRBD1 went unverified against the DNA. TRBV21-1 represents a pseudogene. This CDR3 contains 18 residues. This chain's CDR3 is CASSLFSRELLRNSPLHF. CDR3 DNA sequence: TGTGCCAGCAGTTTATTTTCCCGGGAGCTGCTTCGTAATTCACCCCTCCACTTT.

The DNA of the CDR3 is TGTGCCAGCAGTTTCCTCGTTCCTCGGGGGATGACTGAAGCTTTCTTT. Residues: CASSFLVPRGMTEAFF. The V and J genes are TRBV27 and TRBJ1-1; the D gene is possibly TRBD1 (5 bases). Looked up from germline, CDR1 is MNHEY and CDR2 is SMNVEV (reference sequence). The CDR3 sequence is 16 residues long. Trimming pared 3 bases from V and 5 bases from J, leaving 19 bases between.